What follows are 17 T cell receptor beta chains derived from one specimen sequenced in a study of T cell changes during pregnancy in multiple sclerosis. TCRdb keeps only in-frame clones here, not all; method: immunoSEQ multiplex PCR. The sample consists of tens of thousands of clones, under 95% of them appearing once. The source was CD8+ T cells from peripheral blood mononuclear cells, collected before pregnancy. The receptor set was obtained from a female donor with multiple sclerosis, enrolled in a pregnancy study.

The chain joins TRBV6-1 to TRBJ2-1; 8 bases fit TRBD2. Germline lookup yields CDR1 MNHNS and CDR2 SASEGT. The CDR3 spans 18 residues. V lost 0 bases, J lost 2 bases, and 9 bases stayed unmatched. Here the CDR3 DNA reads TGTGCCAGCAGTGAAGCGCAAGCGGGGGCCCCTCCCTACAATGAGCAGTTCTTC. It yields the protein CASSEAQAGAPPYNEQFF.

CDR3: CASTNPPRWAEAFF. The CDR3 coding sequence is TGTGCCAGCACCAACCCGCCGAGGTGGGCTGAAGCTTTCTTT. The chain links TRBV27 to TRBJ1-1, with unresolved D. Germline CDR1 and CDR2: MNHEY and SMNVEV (reference sequence). The CDR3 is 14 amino acids. V shed 7 bases and J shed 6 bases, with 18 bases lying between them.

The chain couples TRBV7-9 to TRBJ1-4; possibly TRBD1 for D (6 bases). Germline V gene sequence: CDR1 SEHNR, CDR2 FQNEAQ (reference sequence). V lost 4 bases and J lost 8, with 17 bases in between. CDR3 length: 15 residues. The CDR3 DNA reads as TGTGCCAGCAGCTCTCCGGAAGAGGGGGAGGAAAAACTGTTTTTT. Translated: CASSSPEEGEEKLFF.

The chain combines TRBV20-1 with TRBJ2-7; tentative D call: TRBD1 (5 bases). Germline values: CDR1 DFQATT, CDR2 SNEGSKA (reference sequence). The CDR3 contains 10 residues. V was clipped by 7 bases and J by 4 bases, with 8 bases between them. CDR3 sequence: CSVDSYEQYF. CDR3 nucleotide sequence: TGCAGTGTCGACAGTTACGAGCAGTACTTC.

This rearrangement joins TRBV19 to TRBJ2-1, with 11 bases aligning to TRBD2. Germline V gives CDR1 LNHDA, CDR2 SQIVND (reference sequence). The CDR3 is made up of 16 amino acids. The V and J ends lost 1 base and 2 bases, in that order; junction bases with no gene match: 1. The CDR3 nucleotides read TGTGCCAGTAGTATAGTAGCGGGAGGGCCCTACAATGAGCAGTTCTTC. It codes for CASSIVAGGPYNEQFF.

This chain connects TRBV6-6 to TRBJ2-5; the match to TRBD1 covers 9 bases. CDR3 length: 16 residues. V shed 6 bases, J shed 1 base, and the junction held 9 bases outside the gene matches. In germline, CDR1 is MNHNY, CDR2 SVGAGI (reference sequence). In DNA form, the CDR3 reads TGTGCCAGCAGGACCGGGACAGGGCTTTCCCAAGAGACCCAGTACTTC. Translated, it gives CASRTGTGLSQETQYF.

The chain combines TRBV7-9 with TRBJ2-2; 12 nucleotides match TRBD2. V dropped 2 bases and J dropped 3; count of bases not matched to a gene: 10. This CDR3 comprises 19 residues. The germline V gene encodes CDR1 SEHNR and CDR2 FQNEAQ (reference sequence). CDR3 loop: CASSLKGPSGRAYTGELFF. As DNA, the CDR3 is TGTGCCAGCAGCTTAAAGGGGCCTAGCGGGAGGGCCTACACCGGGGAGCTGTTTTTT.

The rearrangement joins TRBV5-6 to TRBJ2-5, with 9 positions matching TRBD2. J lost 5 bases, V lost 0 bases, and 5 bases had no gene match. The V gene's germline CDR1 is SGHDT and CDR2 YYEEEE. The CDR3 is 15 residues long. CDR3 in DNA: TGTGCCAGCAGCTTGGTAGCGGGAGAGTCGGAGACCCAGTACTTC. Amino acids: CASSLVAGESETQYF.

This chain uses TRBV6-1 with TRBJ1-4; D is unresolved. CDR1 is MNHNS and CDR2 is SASEGT in the germline V gene. The CDR3 is made up of 14 amino acids. V shed 10 bases and J shed 6 bases, with 18 bases lying between them. CDR3 sequence: CATKSGLKDEKLFF. The DNA of the CDR3 is TGTGCCACCAAGTCCGGGTTAAAAGATGAAAAACTGTTTTTT.

This chain joins TRBV4-2 and TRBJ2-3; TRBD2 matches at 11 bases. The length of the CDR3 is 16 residues. Germline CDR1 LGHNA, CDR2 YNFKEQ. J was trimmed by 2 bases and V by 2 bases; bases with no gene match: 3. The CDR3 coding sequence is TGTGCCAGCAGCCAATCGACTAGCGGGGACACAGATACGCAGTATTTT. It is translated as CASSQSTSGDTDTQYF.

The genes are TRBV27 and TRBJ2-2; D is possibly TRBD2 (5 bases). This CDR3 is built from 15 residues. V dropped 7 bases and J dropped 5 bases, with 17 bases sitting between them. Germline CDR1 reads MNHEY; CDR2 reads SMNVEV (reference sequence). CDR3 bases: TGTGCCAGCACCCCGGGATTCCCATGGACCGGGGAGCTGTTTTTT. It encodes CASTPGFPWTGELFF.

This clone was recorded once. This rearrangement joins TRBV7-3 to TRBJ2-1; 11 positions match TRBD2. Germline V gene data show CDR1 as SGHTA and CDR2 as FQGTGA. V dropped 0 bases and J dropped 0; count of bases not matched to a gene: 4. This CDR3 region has 18 residues. CDR3 in DNA: TGTGCCAGCAGCTTAACTGGGACTAGCGGAAGCTCCTACAATGAGCAGTTCTTC. Its protein product is CASSLTGTSGSSYNEQFF.

V usage is TRBV28 and J usage is TRBJ1-2, with TRBD1 identical over 7 bases. The trim removed 5 bases at V and 7 bases at J, leaving 4 bases unmatched. CDR1 is MDHEN and CDR2 is SYDVKM in the germline V gene. The CDR3 totals 12 residues. As DNA, the CDR3 is TGTGCCAGCAGTCCTGGGACAGCTGGCTACACCTTC. The encoded protein is CASSPGTAGYTF.

V usage is TRBV28 and J usage is TRBJ1-1, with TRBD1 identical over 10 bases. J lost 3 bases, V lost 4 bases, and 8 bases had no gene match. The CDR3 spans 16 residues. Germline CDR1 and CDR2: MDHEN and SYDVKM. The CDR3 is CASSWSPGTGDTEAFF. The CDR3 DNA is TGTGCCAGCAGTTGGTCACCCGGGACAGGGGACACTGAAGCTTTCTTT.

The V gene is TRBV4-3, the J gene TRBJ2-3, with 9 bases lining up with TRBD2. Germline V gene sequence: CDR1 LGHNA, CDR2 YSLEER. The CDR3 is 16 amino acids. V shed 0 bases, J shed 5 bases, and the junction held 6 bases outside the gene matches. This chain's CDR3 is CASSQDGAGGKDTQYF. In DNA form, the CDR3 reads TGCGCCAGCAGCCAAGACGGGGCGGGAGGGAAAGATACGCAGTATTTT.

The J gene is TRBJ1-2, the V gene TRBV11-2; 8 bases are a match to TRBD1. Unmatched junction bases numbered 12, after V lost 5 bases and J lost 7 bases. CDR3 length: 15 amino acids. CDR1 and CDR2 (germline): SGHAT, FQNNGV. CDR3 residues: CASSPFRDRSVGYTF. The CDR3 bases are TGTGCCAGCAGCCCCTTCCGGGACAGGTCCGTTGGCTACACCTTC.

The V call is TRBV28, the J call TRBJ2-5; tentatively, D is TRBD2 (6 bases). V was shortened by 5 bases and J by 4 bases, with 14 bases between the two germline ends. Germline V CDR1 and CDR2: MDHEN, SYDVKM. CDR3 size: 14 residues. The CDR3 loop reads CASSRLEGAETQYF. CDR3 coding DNA: TGTGCCAGCAGTCGACTAGAAGGGGCAGAGACCCAGTACTTC.